This T cell receptor (beta chain) was captured by sequencing in a study of T-cell reconstitution after alpha-beta-depleted transplantation in children. Researchers prepared the TCRbeta library using unique molecular identifiers, the study reports. TCRdb re-called the PCR reads with MiXCR, one entry per CDR3 protein. The sample lists 380,000 or so distinct CDR3 sequences, 13% occurring once. Germline CDR1 and CDR2: SEHNR and FQNEAQ (reference sequence). The CDR3 totals 13 residues. V was pared by 1 base and J by 4 bases, with 7 bases between. J is TRBJ1-2 and V is TRBV7-9; D not certain. The sequence was collected from a human donor who donated a stem cell graft to a child with Fanconi anemia. This specimen was PBMCs, taken from the stem cell graft. CDR3 residues: CASSLDPGYGYTF. CDR3 nucleotides: TGTGCCAGCAGCTTAGACCCAGGCTATGGCTACACCTTC. The full variable domain, rest sourced from reference TRBV7-9 and TRBJ1-2, is DTGVSQNPRHKITKRGQNVTFRCDPISEHNRLYWYRQTLGQGPEFLTYFQNEAQLEKSRLLSDRFSAERPKGSFSTLEIQRTEQGDSAMYLCASSLDPGYGYTFGSGTRLTVV.